The clone carrying this T cell receptor beta chain was observed at least ten times. Its antigen is still unknown. Assembly of TCR beta libraries relied on iRepertoire HTBI primers together with Arm-PCR of CDR3 regions. TCRdb reprocessed the multiplex PCR reads with MiXCR, giving one entry per CDR3 protein. The top ten clones hold roughly 56% of a sample with about 290,000 distinct CDR3 sequences, approximately 20% of them seen once. Documented time point: persistent/refractory GD, antithyroid drugs over 5 years with positive TRAb. From RNA extracted from PBMCs, the TCR library was made. This sample was included in a study of regulatory T cells in long-lasting Graves disease. Study-wide results and limits: Persistent disease exhibited a predilection for TRBV28, TRBJ1-2 and TRBJ2-5. A greater number of public clonotypes (about 2,900) was shared by persistent patients than by new patients (over 900).

CDR3 length: 15 amino acids. Trimming left V 0 bases short and J 3 bases short, with 11 bases between. Germline loops: CDR1 DFQATT, CDR2 SNEGSKA (reference sequence). The sequence came from a female donor with Graves disease. The J gene is TRBJ1-4, the V gene TRBV20-1; D remains ambiguous. The sequences come from peripheral blood mononuclear cells (PBMCs), collected when the disease was refractory, from a patient treated with antithyroid drugs. DNA of the CDR3: TGCAGTGCTAGAGATGGGGAACGGCCTAATGAAAAACTGTTTTTT. This translates into CSARDGERPNEKLFF.